The TCR beta chain described here comes from a study of blood T cell repertoires in COVID-19 (dated by TCRdb to the early 2020s). With respect to the entire study: Collaborator samples came from the United States, Italy and Spain and covered acute and convalescent phases of COVID-19. The repertoires were made available in a free public database intended to serve as a resource for research on the immune response to SARS-CoV-2. Subjects who had been exposed to COVID-19, were actively infected with it, or had recovered from it provided the deeply sampled blood TCRbeta repertoires that made up the dataset. The sample metadata nearly always contained a de-identified subject ID, COVID-19 status, age in years and sex. The prospective study material was composed of cDNA or gDNA derived from T cells, B-cell-depleted T cells, or PBMCs. The samples were drawn from two sources: the first 160 participants of the ongoing ImmuneRACE study, and fewer than 1,500 subjects contributed by 6 global collaborators. Where HLA class I and class II types were available, the types were taken from metadata supplied by the sample provider, not from assay-based typing.

Overall results and qualifications from the work: How much clinical and demographic metadata was included differed by source and by participant, and the metadata was provided uncurated.

Via the germline V gene (reference sequence), CDR1 is DFQATT and CDR2 SNEGSKA. The CDR3 starts with the cysteine, ends with the phenylalanine, and has 16 residues. Just the 48-base CDR3 DNA is kept, in frame starting at base 1. The V end loses 3 bases and the J end loses 2 bases, and a stretch of 19 bases separates them. For this clone: The specificity of this receptor is unknown. No base-level quality is on record; no much larger clone is a single base apart.

The collaborating institutions used their own protocols to collect whole blood in K2EDTA tubes. For TCRbeta analysis, collaborators shipped samples as frozen whole blood, isolated PBMCs, or DNA extracted from either of those sample types. TCRbeta CDR3 regions were amplified from genomic DNA using the immunoSEQ Assay, a bias-controlled multiplex PCR. As for the original processing: The number of nucleated cells in each sample was estimated from the amplification of reference gene primers within the assay. To quantify the absolute abundance of each unique TCRbeta CDR3 rearrangement, sequence reads were collapsed and filtered. For each sample, productive Simpson clonality was calculated as the square root of Simpson's diversity index over productive rearrangements. The source is immuneACCESS, and TCRdb retained only in-frame sequences with V and J called. Part of the clones is not carried over; for the studies checked, unresolved V genes explain less than half of this, and the remainder is unexplained. V, J and clone size were drawn from that table, and D and trimming were deduced from the DNA. The sample table lists around 100,000 clones, approximately 80% of them with a count of one. 4% to 5.5% of the sample comes from the top ten.

The chain uses TRBV20-1 and TRBJ2-5, with the identity of the D gene unclear. This receptor was identified in a man in his sixties with acute or convalescent COVID-19. The sequencing sample was made of peripheral blood. The base sequence is TGCAGTGCTAGTTACGACTTCCAAATTTCGCAAGAGACCCAGTACTTC. Its translation is CSASYDFQISQETQYF.